This T cell receptor (beta chain) stems from a study of a mutant IDH1 vaccine in newly diagnosed glioma. Study background: Vaccination of patients was performed eight times, in weeks 1, 3, 5, 7, 11, 15, 19 and 23. Among treated patients, roughly 60% were male and 37.5% female, and mean age was about 39 years. Therapy received beforehand was radiotherapy, temozolomide, or both, with most patients given both.

Data came from immunoSEQ multiplex PCR; TCRdb stores just in-frame clones and leaves some out. This table has roughly 30,000 clones, roughly nine tenths appearing once. Time point noted: week 5, during vaccination. The vaccine gave 300 ug of a 20-mer mutant IDH1 peptide subcutaneously per dose. Broader study findings: Changes in top peripheral clonotypes did not appear linked to pseudoprogression.

The ends were cut back, 8 bases at V and 8 bases at J, with 25 bases in the middle. Germline V lookup: CDR1 MDHEN, CDR2 SYDVKM. This CDR3 has 16 amino acids. Concerning this clone itself: Its specificity is unknown.

V and J are TRBV28 and TRBJ1-5; possibly TRBD1 for D (5 bases). Sequencing used PBMCs, obtained from a glioma patient whose treatment included an IDH1 peptide vaccine. The sequence came from a man aged 18 to 35 with glioma. In nucleotides, the CDR3 is TGTGCCAGCGCCAGTTTATATGCAGGGTATATTGAGCCCCAGCATTTT. This encodes CASASLYAGYIEPQHF.